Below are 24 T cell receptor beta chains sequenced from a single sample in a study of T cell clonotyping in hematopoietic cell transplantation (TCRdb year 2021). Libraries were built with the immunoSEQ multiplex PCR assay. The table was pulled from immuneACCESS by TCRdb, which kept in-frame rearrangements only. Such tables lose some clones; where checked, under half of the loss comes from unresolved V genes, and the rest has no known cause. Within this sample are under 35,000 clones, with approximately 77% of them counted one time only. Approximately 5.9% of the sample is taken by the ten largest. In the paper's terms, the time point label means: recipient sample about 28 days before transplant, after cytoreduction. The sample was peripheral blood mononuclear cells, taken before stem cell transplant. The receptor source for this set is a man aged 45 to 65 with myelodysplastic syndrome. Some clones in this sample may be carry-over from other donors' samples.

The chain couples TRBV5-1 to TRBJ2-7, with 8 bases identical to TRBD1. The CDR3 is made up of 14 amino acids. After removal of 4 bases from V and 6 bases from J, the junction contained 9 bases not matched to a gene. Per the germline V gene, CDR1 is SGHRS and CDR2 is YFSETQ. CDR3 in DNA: TGCGCCAGCAGCATGACAGGGGACAATCGCGAGCAGTACTTC. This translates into CASSMTGDNREQYF.

CDR3 amino acids: CASISYTGELFF. CDR3 DNA: TGTGCCAGCATTTCCTACACCGGGGAGCTGTTTTTT. This chain joins TRBV6-1 and TRBJ2-2; no clear D. V was shortened by 7 bases and J by 3 bases, with 6 bases between the two germline ends. The CDR3 is 12 residues long. Germline assignment: CDR1 MNHNS and CDR2 SASEGT.

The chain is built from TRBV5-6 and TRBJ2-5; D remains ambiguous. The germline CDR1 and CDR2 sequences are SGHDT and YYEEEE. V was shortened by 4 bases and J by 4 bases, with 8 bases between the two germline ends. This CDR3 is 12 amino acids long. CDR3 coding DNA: TGTGCCAGCAGCCTCGGTGTAGAGACCCAGTACTTC. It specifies CASSLGVETQYF.

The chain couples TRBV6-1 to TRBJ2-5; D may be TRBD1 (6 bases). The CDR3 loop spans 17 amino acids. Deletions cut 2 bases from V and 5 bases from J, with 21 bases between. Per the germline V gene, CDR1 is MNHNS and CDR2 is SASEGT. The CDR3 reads CASSEKGGQFTGETQYF. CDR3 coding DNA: TGTGCCAGCAGTGAAAAAGGTGGACAGTTTACTGGGGAGACCCAGTACTTC.

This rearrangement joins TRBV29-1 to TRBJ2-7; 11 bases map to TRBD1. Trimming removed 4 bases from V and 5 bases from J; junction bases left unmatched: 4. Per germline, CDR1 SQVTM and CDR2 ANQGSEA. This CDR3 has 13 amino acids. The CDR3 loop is CSVGRDRGNEQYF. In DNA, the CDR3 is TGCAGCGTTGGTCGGGACAGGGGGAACGAGCAGTACTTC.

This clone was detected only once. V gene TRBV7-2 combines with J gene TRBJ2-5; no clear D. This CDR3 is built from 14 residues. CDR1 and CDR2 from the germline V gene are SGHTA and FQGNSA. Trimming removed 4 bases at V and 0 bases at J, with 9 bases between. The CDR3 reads CASSYNRDQETQYF. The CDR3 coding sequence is TGTGCCAGCAGCTACAACCGGGACCAAGAGACCCAGTACTTC.

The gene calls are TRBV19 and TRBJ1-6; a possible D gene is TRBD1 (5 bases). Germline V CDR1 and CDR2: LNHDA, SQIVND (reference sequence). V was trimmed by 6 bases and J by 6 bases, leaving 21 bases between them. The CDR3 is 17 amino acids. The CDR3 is CASSPLVGGVGNSPLHF. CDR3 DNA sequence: TGTGCCAGTAGCCCACTAGTAGGAGGGGTGGGTAATTCACCCCTCCACTTT. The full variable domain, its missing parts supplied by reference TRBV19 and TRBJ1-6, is DGGITQSPKYLFRKEGQNVTLSCEQNLNHDAMYWYRQDPGQGLRLIYYSQIVNDFQKGDIAEGYSVSREKKESFPLTVTSAQKNPTAFYLCASSPLVGGVGNSPLHFGNGTRLTVT.

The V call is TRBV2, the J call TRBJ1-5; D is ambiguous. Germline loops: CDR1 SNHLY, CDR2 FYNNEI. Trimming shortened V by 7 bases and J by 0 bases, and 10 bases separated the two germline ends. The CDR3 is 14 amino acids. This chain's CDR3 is CASNKGGSNQPQHF. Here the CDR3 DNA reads TGTGCCAGCAATAAGGGTGGTAGCAATCAGCCCCAGCATTTT.

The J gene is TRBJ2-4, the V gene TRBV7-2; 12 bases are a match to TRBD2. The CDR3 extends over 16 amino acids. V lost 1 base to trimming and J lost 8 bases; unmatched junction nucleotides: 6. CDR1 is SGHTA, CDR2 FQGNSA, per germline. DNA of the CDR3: TGTGCCAGCAGCTTAGGGCTAGCGGGGGGGCGTGACATTCAGTACTTC. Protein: CASSLGLAGGRDIQYF.

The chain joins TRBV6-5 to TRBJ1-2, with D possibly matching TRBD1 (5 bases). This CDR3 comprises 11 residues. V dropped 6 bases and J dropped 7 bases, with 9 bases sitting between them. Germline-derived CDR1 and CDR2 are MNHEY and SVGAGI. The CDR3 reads CASSPGFGYTF. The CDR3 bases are TGTGCCAGCAGCCCAGGGTTTGGCTACACCTTC.

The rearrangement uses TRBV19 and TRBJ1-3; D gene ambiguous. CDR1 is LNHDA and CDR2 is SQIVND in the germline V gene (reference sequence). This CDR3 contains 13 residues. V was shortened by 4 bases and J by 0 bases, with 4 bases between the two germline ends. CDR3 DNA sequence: TGTGCCAGTAGTACCTACTCTGGAAACACCATATATTTT. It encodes CASSTYSGNTIYF.

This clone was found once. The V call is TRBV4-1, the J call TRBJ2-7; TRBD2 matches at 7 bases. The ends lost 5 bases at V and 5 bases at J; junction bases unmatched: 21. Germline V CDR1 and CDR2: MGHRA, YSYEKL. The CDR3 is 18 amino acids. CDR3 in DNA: TGCGCCAGCAGCAGCCCCTCCTCACTAGCGCCTTCCGGGGACGAGCAGTACTTC. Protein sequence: CASSSPSSLAPSGDEQYF.

The CDR3 DNA reads as TGTGCCACCAGCAGAGATGGGGGCTCTGGGGCCAACGTCCTGACTTTC. Translated, it gives CATSRDGGSGANVLTF. This chain connects TRBV15 to TRBJ2-6; D tentatively reads TRBD1 or TRBD2 (5 bases each). CDR3 length equals 16 residues. Germline assignment: CDR1 LNHNV and CDR2 YYDKDF (reference sequence). Trimming removed 0 bases from V and 0 bases from J, with 6 bases in between.

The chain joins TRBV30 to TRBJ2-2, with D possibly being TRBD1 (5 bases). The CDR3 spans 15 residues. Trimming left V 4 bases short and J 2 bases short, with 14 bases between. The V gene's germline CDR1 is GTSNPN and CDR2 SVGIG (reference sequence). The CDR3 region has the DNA TGTGCCTGGACCCTAGGGGCCCTAAACACCGGGGAGCTGTTTTTT. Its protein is CAWTLGALNTGELFF.

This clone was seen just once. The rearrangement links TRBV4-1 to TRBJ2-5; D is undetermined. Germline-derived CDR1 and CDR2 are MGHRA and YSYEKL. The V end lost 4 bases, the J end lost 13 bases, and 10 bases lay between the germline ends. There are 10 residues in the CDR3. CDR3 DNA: TGCGCCAGCAGCCGACTGAGGAGGTACTTC. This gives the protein CASSRLRRYF.

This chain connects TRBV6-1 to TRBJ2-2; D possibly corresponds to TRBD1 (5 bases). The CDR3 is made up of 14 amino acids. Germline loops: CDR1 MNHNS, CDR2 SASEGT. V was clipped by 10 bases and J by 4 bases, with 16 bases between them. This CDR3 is CATDQGFPTGELFF. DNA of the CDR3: TGTGCCACGGACCAGGGATTTCCCACCGGGGAGCTGTTTTTT.

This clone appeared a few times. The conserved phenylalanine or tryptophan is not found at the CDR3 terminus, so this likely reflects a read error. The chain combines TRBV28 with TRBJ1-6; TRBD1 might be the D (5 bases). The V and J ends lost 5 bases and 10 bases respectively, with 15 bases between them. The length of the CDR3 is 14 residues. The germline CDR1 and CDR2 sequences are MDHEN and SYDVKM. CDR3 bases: TGTGCCAGCAGTGGTACAGGTGTCTGGTCACCCCTCCACTCT. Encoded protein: CASSGTGVWSPLHS.

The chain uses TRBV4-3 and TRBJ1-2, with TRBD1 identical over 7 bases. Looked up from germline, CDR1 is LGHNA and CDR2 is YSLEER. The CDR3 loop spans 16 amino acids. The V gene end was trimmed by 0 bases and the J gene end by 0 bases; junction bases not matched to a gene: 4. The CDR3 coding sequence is TGCGCCAGCAGCCAAGATGGGACAGAAACTAACTATGGCTACACCTTC. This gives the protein CASSQDGTETNYGYTF.

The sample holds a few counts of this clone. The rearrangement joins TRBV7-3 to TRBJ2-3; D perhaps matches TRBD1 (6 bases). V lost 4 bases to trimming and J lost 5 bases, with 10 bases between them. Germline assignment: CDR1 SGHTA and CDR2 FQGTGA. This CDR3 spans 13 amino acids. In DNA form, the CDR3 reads TGTGCCAGCAGCTCCGACAGGAGAGATACGCAGTATTTT. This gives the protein CASSSDRRDTQYF.

The CDR3 region is CAIRTFLDRGQSGELFF. CDR3 sequence (DNA): TGTGCCATCAGAACTTTTTTGGACAGGGGGCAATCCGGGGAGCTGTTTTTT. This chain uses TRBV10-3 with TRBJ2-2; 11 bases match TRBD1. V lost 6 bases and J lost 6; bases outside the gene matches: 12. The germline V gene encodes CDR1 ENHRY and CDR2 SYGVKD. The CDR3 is 17 residues long.

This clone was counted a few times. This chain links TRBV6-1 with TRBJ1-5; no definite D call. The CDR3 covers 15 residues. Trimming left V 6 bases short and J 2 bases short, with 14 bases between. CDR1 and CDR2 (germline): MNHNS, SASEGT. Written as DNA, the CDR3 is TGTGCCAGCAGCCGAGGAGCGCGGGGCAATCAGCCCCAGCATTTT. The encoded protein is CASSRGARGNQPQHF.

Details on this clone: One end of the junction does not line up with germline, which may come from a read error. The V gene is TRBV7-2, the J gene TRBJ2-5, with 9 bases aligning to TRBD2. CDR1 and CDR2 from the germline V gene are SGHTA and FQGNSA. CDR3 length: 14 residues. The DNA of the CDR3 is TGTGCCAGCAGCGTAGCGGGAGCACAGGAGACCCAGTACTTC. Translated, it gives CASSVAGAQETQYF.

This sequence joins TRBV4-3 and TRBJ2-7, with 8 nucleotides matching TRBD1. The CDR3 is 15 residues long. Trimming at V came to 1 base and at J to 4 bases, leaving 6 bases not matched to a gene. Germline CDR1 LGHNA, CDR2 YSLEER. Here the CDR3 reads CASSQGQGPFYEQYF. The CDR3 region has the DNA TGCGCCAGCAGCCAAGGACAGGGGCCCTTTTACGAGCAGTACTTC.

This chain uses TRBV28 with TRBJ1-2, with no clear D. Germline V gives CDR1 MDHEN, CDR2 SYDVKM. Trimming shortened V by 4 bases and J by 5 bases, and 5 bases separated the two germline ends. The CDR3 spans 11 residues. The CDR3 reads CASSSAYGYTF. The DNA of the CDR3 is TGTGCCAGCAGTTCAGCTTATGGCTACACCTTC.